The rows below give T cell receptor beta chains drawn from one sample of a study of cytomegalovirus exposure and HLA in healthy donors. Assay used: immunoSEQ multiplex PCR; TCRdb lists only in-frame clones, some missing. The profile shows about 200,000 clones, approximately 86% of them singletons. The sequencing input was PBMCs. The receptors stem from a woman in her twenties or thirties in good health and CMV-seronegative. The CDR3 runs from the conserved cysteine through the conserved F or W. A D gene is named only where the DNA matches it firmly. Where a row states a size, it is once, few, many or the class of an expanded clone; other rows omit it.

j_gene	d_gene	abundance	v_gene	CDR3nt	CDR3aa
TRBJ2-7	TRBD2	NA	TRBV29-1	TGCAGCGTTGAAGAAACTAGCGGGAGGGAGTACGAGCAGTACTTC	CSVEETSGREYEQYF
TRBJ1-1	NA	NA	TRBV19	TGTGCCAGTAGTGTTATAGGGGGAAAGGCTGAAGCTTTCTTT	CASSVIGGKAEAFF
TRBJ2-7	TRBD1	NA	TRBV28	TGTGCCAGCAGGACGACAGGGGGCGCGTCCTACGAGCAGTACTTC	CASRTTGGASYEQYF
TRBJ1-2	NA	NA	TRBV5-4	TGTGCCAGCAGAACCCCGGAGGGGGGGAACGGTGGCTACACCTTC	CASRTPEGGNGGYTF
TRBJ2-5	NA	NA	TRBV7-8	TGTGCCAGCAGCTTAGCTGCAGGTTGGCAAGAGACCCAGTACTTC	CASSLAAGWQETQYF
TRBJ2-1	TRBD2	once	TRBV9	TGTGCCAGCAGCGTAGGACTAGCGGGAGCCTACAATGAGCAGTTCTTC	CASSVGLAGAYNEQFF
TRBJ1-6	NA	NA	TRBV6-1	TGTGCCAGCAGGGGAGGACCGAATTCACCCCTCCACTTT	CASRGGPNSPLHF
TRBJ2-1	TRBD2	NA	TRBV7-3	TGTGCCAGCAGCCGAACTAGCGGGGATTACAATGAGCAGTTCTTC	CASSRTSGDYNEQFF
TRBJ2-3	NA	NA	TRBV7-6	TGTGCCAGCAGCTTAGCAGGGCGGGCAGATACGCAGTATTTT	CASSLAGRADTQYF
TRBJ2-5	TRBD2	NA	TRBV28	TGTGCCAGCACCTTCATCCGCGGACTAGCGGAGGAGACCCAGTACTTC	CASTFIRGLAEETQYF
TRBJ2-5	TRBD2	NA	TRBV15	TGTGCCACCAGCAGTGGAATGTGGCTAGCGGAAGAGACCCAGTACTTC	CATSSGMWLAEETQYF
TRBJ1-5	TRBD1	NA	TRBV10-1	TGCGCCAGCAGTCGTCAGGGGGCGAATCAGCCCCAGCATTTT	CASSRQGANQPQHF
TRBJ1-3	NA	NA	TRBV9	TGTGCCAGCAGCGTAGACGGGAGGCTCTCTGGAAACACCATATATTTT	CASSVDGRLSGNTIYF
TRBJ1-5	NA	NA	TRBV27	TGTGCCAGCAGTTTATGGACAGCCCATAGCAATCAGCCCCAGCATTTT	CASSLWTAHSNQPQHF
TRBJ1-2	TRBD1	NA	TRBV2	TGTGCCAGCAGTCGGGGACAGGGGAATGGCTACACCTTC	CASSRGQGNGYTF
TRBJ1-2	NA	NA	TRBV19	TGTGCCAGTAGTACTCACCGGGACAAATCCTATGGCTACACCTTC	CASSTHRDKSYGYTF
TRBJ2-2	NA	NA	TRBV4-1	TGCGCCAGCAGCCAAGATCCGTCCCGGGGGGAGCTGTTTTTT	CASSQDPSRGELFF
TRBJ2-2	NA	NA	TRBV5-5	TGTGCCAGCAGCTTGTCAGCGAACACCGGGGAGCTGTTTTTT	CASSLSANTGELFF
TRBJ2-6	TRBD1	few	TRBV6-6	TGTGCCAGTAAACAGGGGATCGGTGGGGCCAACGTCCTGACTTTC	CASKQGIGGANVLTF
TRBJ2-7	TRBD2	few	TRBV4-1	TGCGCCAGCAGCCAAGAACGGACTAGCTCCTACGAGCAGTACTTC	CASSQERTSSYEQYF
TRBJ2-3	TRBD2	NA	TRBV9	TGTGCCAGCAGTCGACAAGCCGTTAGCGGGGAGATCACAGATACGCAGTATTTT	CASSRQAVSGEITDTQYF
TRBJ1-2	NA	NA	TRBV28	TGTGCCAGCAGCCTAAGTCCCCAGGGAACCTATGGCTACACCTTC	CASSLSPQGTYGYTF
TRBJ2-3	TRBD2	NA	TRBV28	TGTGCCAGCAGTTTATCGGGACTAGCCCCAGATACGCAGTATTTT	CASSLSGLAPDTQYF
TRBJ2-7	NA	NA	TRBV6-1	TGTGCCAGCAGTGAATTGGGAGGGGGCGAGCAGTACTTC	CASSELGGGEQYF
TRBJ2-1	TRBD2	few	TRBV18	TGTGCCAGCTCACCCGGGACTAGCGACTACAATGAGCAGTTCTTC	CASSPGTSDYNEQFF
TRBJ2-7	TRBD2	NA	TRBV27	TGTGCCAGCAGTGAAGTAGCGGGAGGGTACTACGAGCAGTACTTC	CASSEVAGGYYEQYF
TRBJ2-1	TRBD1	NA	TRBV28	TGTGCCAGCAGCCCGGACAGGGGGTTGAATGAGCAGTTCTTC	CASSPDRGLNEQFF
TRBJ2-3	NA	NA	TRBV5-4	TGTGCCAGCAGCTTAAAGGACAACCGGGATACGCAGTATTTT	CASSLKDNRDTQYF
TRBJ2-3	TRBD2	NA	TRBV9	TGTGCCAGCAGCGTTCTAGCGGGAGGCACAGATACGCAGTATTTT	CASSVLAGGTDTQYF